This TCR beta chain emerged from a study of shared clonotypes between healthy human individuals. Study as a whole: Researchers drew samples from two women and a few men aged 18 to 49.

Each sample came from a Caucasian adult donor living in Nashville, Tennessee. PBMC DNA, left unsorted, was sequenced on ten immunoSEQ deep assay plates. Some clones are missing from TCRdb's copy, which holds only in-frame ones; the method was immunoSEQ multiplex PCR. The sample records around 500,000 clones, roughly 85% being singletons. This CDR3 contains 14 residues. V lost 0 bases to trimming and J lost 13 bases, with 16 bases between them. Looked up from germline, CDR1 is GTSNPN and CDR2 is SVGIG (reference sequence). On this clone itself: A much larger clone lies a single base off, so this may be a read error. Other DNA sequences from this sample encode an identical CDR3 as well.

The receptor was isolated from a woman aged 40 to 50 in good health. Some clones in this sample may be carry-over from other donors' samples. The sample consisted of PBMCs. V usage is TRBV30 and J usage is TRBJ1-6; no clear D gene. The CDR3 DNA reads as TGTGCCTGGAGTGTACAGCGGGGAAGCTCGCCCCTCCACTTT. This encodes CAWSVQRGSSPLHF.